A selection of T cell receptor beta chains follows, all from one sample in a study of T cells expressing NK-cell markers. TCRdb reprocessed the 5' RACE reads and keeps a single row for each CDR3 protein, giving no DNA. The sample table sets out 550,000 or so distinct CDR3 sequences. Material: blood T cells: a sorted CD56 or NKG2C T cell subset, CD4+ or CD8+ T cells, or bulk PBMC T cells (not recorded which). The receptors come from a man aged 18 to 29 in good health. Each CDR3 is given with its conserved first and last residue.

v_gene	j_gene	CDR3aa
TRBV5-5	TRBJ2-1	CASSLGLANYNEQFF
TRBV3-1	TRBJ1-2	CASSHRGNGYTF
TRBV25-1	TRBJ2-2	CASGRDRLNTGELFF
TRBV5-1	TRBJ1-3	CASSFWGRTSGNTIYF
TRBV9	TRBJ2-2	CASSVVDSRNTGELFF
TRBV24-1	TRBJ1-2	CATEDPNYGYTF
TRBV10-3	TRBJ2-5	CAISTADRGGTQYF
TRBV27	TRBJ1-2	CASSLTRVQSNYGYTF
TRBV3-1	TRBJ1-1	CASSQDPRIPNTEAFF
TRBV27	TRBJ2-2	CASGSLGGELFF
TRBV18	TRBJ1-1	CASSPGQGKLGTEAFF
TRBV4-3	TRBJ2-1	CASSQDRWLDNEQFF
TRBV6-1	TRBJ2-1	CASSESGTAVGCF
TRBV7-8	TRBJ2-7	CASSLGAGAPHEQYF
TRBV7-6	TRBJ1-4	CASSKPGGYNEKLFF
TRBV6-5	TRBJ1-5	CASSYLRGRVSDSNQPQHF
TRBV6-2/TRBV6-3	TRBJ2-7	CASGQAYEQYF
TRBV9	TRBJ1-5	CARKGGYPFEQPQHF
TRBV27	TRBJ2-7	CASSGTGLLYEQYF
TRBV7-6	TRBJ2-1	CASSLDARANYNEQFF
TRBV24-1	TRBJ2-1	CATSDIQTGNEQFF
TRBV7-9	TRBJ2-2	CCLVGDTGELFF
TRBV12-3/TRBV12-4	TRBJ2-7	CASRRTGETGEQYF
TRBV4-2	TRBJ2-3	CASRGPILGDTQYF
TRBV12-3/TRBV12-4	TRBJ1-2	CASSLEQRRDRGRGYTF
TRBV6-1	TRBJ1-2	CASSKTGASGYGYTF
TRBV12-3/TRBV12-4	TRBJ2-7	CASTPGLASLYEQYF
TRBV7-3	TRBJ2-5	CASSSRWAATYF
TRBV10-3	TRBJ2-3	CAISERAETSAQYF
TRBV5-1	TRBJ1-3	CASSLGAGDSGNTIYF
TRBV29-1	TRBJ2-5	CSVEGETSGLATQYF
TRBV6-2/TRBV6-3	TRBJ2-7	CASRTGLAEAYEQYF
TRBV4-1	TRBJ1-1	CASSQEMGLNTEAFF
TRBV5-1	TRBJ2-1	CASSLAGILNEQFF
TRBV5-1	TRBJ1-2	CASNPSVDRGLPTF
TRBV5-1	TRBJ1-2	CASSLGAAYGYTF
TRBV3-1	TRBJ2-5	CASSQLAFETQYF
TRBV5-1	TRBJ2-1	CASSLVAGAFNEQFF
TRBV20-1	TRBJ2-5	CSAIKGGLVEETQYF
TRBV7-9	TRBJ2-3	CASSEALPTDTQYF
TRBV7-3	TRBJ2-1	CASIPFGSSNEQFF
TRBV7-3	TRBJ2-1	CASSFPGASPNEQFF
TRBV15	TRBJ1-5	CATSDGGRYSNQPQHF
TRBV4-3	TRBJ1-1	CASSQEGDGTEAFF
TRBV12-3/TRBV12-4	TRBJ1-2	CASMLDSAYYGYTF
TRBV5-1	TRBJ2-3	CASLRTPGDTQYF
TRBV7-9	TRBJ2-3	CASSLGQTSGNTDTQYF
TRBV12-3/TRBV12-4	TRBJ2-2	CASSFGVELFF